This T cell receptor (beta chain) is drawn from a study of Tregs in tolerant kidney transplant recipients. Study-wide results and limits: The small number of patients limits these findings pending further validation.

CDR1 is SGHTA, CDR2 FQGNSA, per germline. The CDR3 is 17 residues long. V was clipped by 2 bases and J by 6 bases, with 19 bases between them. Produced via immunoSEQ multiplex PCR; TCRdb's table is partial and in-frame only. This table holds about 61,000 clones, roughly 88% found once. A note on this clone: As yet, its antigen is unknown.

Unstimulated Tregs (CD4+CD25+CD127-) and CD4+CD25- non-Tregs were sorted from PBMCs. An overnight rest at 37°C with about 200 IU/ml IL-2 preceded regulatory T cell sorting from thawed PBMCs. The sequences come from Tregs from blood, collected before the transplant. This sequence joins TRBV7-2 and TRBJ2-2, with TRBD1 as a possible D gene (6 bases). The source is a human donor who received a combined kidney and bone marrow transplant. CDR3 DNA: TGTGCCAGCAGCTTATACGCCCCTGGAGGACAGTCCGGGGAGCTGTTTTTT. Its protein product is CASSLYAPGGQSGELFF.